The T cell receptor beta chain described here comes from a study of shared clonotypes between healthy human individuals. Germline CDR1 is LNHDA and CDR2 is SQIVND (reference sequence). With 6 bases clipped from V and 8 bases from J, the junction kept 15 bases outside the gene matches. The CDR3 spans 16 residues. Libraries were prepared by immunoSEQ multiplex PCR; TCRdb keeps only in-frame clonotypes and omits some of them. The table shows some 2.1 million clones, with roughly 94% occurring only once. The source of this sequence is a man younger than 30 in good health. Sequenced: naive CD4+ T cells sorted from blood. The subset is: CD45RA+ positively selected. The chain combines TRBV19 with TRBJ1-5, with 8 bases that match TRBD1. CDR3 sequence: CASRRKGQGASEPQHF. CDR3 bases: TGTGCCAGTAGGAGGAAGGGTCAGGGGGCCTCCGAGCCCCAGCATTTT.